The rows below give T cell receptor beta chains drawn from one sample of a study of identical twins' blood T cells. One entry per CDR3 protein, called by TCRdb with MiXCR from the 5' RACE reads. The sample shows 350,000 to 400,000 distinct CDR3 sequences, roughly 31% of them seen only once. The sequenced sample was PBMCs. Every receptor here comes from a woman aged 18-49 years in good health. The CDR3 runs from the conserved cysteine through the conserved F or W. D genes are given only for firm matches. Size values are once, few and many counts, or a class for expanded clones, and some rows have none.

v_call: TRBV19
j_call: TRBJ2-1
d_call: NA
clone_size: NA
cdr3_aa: CASSSHGRNEQSF
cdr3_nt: TGTGCCAGTAGTAGCCACGGCAGGAATGAGCAGTCCTTC

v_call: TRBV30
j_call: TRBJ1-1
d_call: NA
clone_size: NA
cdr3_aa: CAWSDGGTEAFF
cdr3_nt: TGTGCCTGGAGTGACGGCGGGACAGAAGCTTTCTTT

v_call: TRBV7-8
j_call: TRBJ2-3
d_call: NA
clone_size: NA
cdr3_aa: CASSLLLPGGDTQYF
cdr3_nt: TGTGCCAGCAGCTTACTGTTACCCGGAGGAGATACGCAGTATTTT

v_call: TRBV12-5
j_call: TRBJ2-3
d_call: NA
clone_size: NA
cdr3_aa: CASGPDPIDTQYF
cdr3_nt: TGTGCTAGTGGTCCGGACCCCATCGATACGCAGTATTTT

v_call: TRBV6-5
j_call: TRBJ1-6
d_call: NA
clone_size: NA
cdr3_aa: CASSSGTSPLHF
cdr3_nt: TGTGCTAGCAGCTCAGGGACTTCACCCCTCCACTTT

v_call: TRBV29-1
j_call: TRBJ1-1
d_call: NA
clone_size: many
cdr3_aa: CSVDAAGRTEAFF
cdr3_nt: TGCAGCGTTGATGCGGCAGGTCGCACTGAAGCTTTCTTT

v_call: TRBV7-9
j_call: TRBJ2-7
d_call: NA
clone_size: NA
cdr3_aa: CASSLVGDSYEQYF
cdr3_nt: TGTGCCAGCAGCTTAGTTGGCGACTCCTACGAGCAGTACTTC

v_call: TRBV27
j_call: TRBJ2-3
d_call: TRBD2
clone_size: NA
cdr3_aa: CASRLLGRGADTQYF
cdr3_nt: TGTGCCAGCAGACTACTTGGGAGGGGCGCAGATACGCAGTATTTT

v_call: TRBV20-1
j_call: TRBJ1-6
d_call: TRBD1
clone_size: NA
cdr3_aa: CSAPGQGRSPLHF
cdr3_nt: TGCAGTGCTCCTGGACAGGGACGTTCACCCCTCCACTTT

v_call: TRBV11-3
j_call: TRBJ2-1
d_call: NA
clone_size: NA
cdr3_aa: CASGLGQSSYNEQFF
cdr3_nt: TGTGCCAGCGGCTTAGGGCAGAGCTCCTACAATGAGCAGTTCTTC

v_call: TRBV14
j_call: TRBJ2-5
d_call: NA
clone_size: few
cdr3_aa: CASSHGTVVQETQYF
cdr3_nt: TGTGCCAGCAGCCATGGAACGGTAGTACAAGAGACCCAGTACTTC

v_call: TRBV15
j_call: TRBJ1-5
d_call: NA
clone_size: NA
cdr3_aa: CATSTASTDTQHF
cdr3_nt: TGTGCCACCAGCACAGCTAGCACAGATACGCAGCATTTT

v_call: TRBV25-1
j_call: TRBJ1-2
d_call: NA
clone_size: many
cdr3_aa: CASSEARGAAGYGYTF
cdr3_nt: TGTGCCAGCAGTGAAGCTAGAGGGGCAGCTGGATATGGCTACACCTTC

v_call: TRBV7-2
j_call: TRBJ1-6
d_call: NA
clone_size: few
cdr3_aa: CASSLAGGLGSPLHF
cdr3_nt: TGTGCCAGCAGCTTAGCAGGGGGACTTGGATCACCCCTCCACTTT

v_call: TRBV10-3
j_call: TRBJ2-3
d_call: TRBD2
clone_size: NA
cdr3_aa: CAIRPTSGTNFSTDTQYF
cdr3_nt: TGTGCCATCAGACCTACTAGCGGAACCAACTTTAGCACAGATACGCAGTATTTT

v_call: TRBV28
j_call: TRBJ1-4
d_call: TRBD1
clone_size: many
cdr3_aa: CASSQPQTGALMGRNEKLFF
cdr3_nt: TGTGCCAGCAGTCAGCCTCAGACAGGGGCTCTGATGGGTCGTAATGAAAAACTGTTTTTT

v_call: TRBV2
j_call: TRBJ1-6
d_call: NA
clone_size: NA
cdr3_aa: CASMTRGASSPLHF
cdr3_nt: TGTGCCAGCATGACCCGAGGGGCCAGTTCACCCCTCCACTTT

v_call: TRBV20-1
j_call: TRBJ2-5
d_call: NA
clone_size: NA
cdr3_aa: CSVKVGETQYF
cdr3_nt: TGCAGTGTTAAGGTTGGGGAGACCCAGTACTTC

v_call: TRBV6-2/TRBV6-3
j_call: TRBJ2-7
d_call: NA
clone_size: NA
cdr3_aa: CASLEGNEQYF
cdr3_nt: TGTGCCAGCCTCGAAGGGAACGAGCAGTACTTC

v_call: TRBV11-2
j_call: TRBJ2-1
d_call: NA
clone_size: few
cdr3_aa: CASSLAPIPYEQFF
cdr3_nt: TGTGCCAGCAGCTTAGCCCCTATTCCATATGAGCAGTTCTTC

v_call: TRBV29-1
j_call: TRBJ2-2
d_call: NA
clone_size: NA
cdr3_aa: CSVRLGTNTGELFF
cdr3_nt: TGCAGCGTACGACTAGGGACGAACACCGGGGAGCTGTTTTTT

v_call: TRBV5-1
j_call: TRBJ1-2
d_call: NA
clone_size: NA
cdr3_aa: CASSPESSGGYTF
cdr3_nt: TGCGCCAGCAGCCCGGAAAGTTCGGGAGGCTACACCTTC

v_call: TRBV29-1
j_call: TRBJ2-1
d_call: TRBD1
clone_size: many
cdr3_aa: CSSQGNGLDEQFF
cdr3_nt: TGCAGCTCACAGGGGAACGGTTTGGATGAGCAGTTCTTC

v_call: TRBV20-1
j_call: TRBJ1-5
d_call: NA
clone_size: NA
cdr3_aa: CSASSLGPYSNQPQHF
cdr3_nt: TGCAGTGCTAGTTCTTTGGGGCCTTATAGCAATCAGCCCCAGCATTTT

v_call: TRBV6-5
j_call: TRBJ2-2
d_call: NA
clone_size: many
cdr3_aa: CASTTKVGGELFF
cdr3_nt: TGTGCCAGCACTACTAAAGTCGGGGGGGAGCTGTTTTTT

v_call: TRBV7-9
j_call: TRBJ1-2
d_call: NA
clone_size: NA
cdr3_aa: CASSARMDYGYTF
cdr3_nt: TGTGCCAGCAGCGCGAGGATGGACTATGGCTACACCTTC

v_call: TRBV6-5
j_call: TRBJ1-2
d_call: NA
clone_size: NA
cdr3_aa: CASSYSNRPAGGYTF
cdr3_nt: TGTGCCAGCAGTTACTCGAATCGACCGGCCGGTGGCTACACCTTC

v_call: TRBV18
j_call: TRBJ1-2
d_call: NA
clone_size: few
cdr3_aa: CASSLEGISNYGYTF
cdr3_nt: TGTGCCAGCTCACTTGAGGGGATTTCTAACTATGGCTACACCTTC

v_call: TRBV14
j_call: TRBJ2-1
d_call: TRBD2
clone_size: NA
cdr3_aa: CASSQGQAGGRSEQFF
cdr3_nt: TGTGCCAGCAGCCAAGGTCAAGCGGGGGGGCGTAGTGAGCAGTTCTTC

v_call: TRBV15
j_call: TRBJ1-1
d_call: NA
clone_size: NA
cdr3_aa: CATSRDPGMNTVAFF
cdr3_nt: TGTGCCACCAGCAGAGATCCGGGAATGAACACTGTAGCTTTCTTT

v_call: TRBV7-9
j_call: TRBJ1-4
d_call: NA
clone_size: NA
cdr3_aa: CASSPGVELLF
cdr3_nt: TGTGCCAGCAGCCCCGGGGTGGAACTGCTTTTT

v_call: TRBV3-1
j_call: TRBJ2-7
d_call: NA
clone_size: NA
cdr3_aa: CASSQDLRGTYEQYF
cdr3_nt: TGTGCCAGCAGCCAAGATTTACGGGGAACCTACGAGCAGTACTTC

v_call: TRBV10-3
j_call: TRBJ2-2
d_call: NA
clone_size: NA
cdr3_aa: CAIGGNTGELFF
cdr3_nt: TGTGCCATAGGGGGAAACACCGGGGAGCTGTTTTTT

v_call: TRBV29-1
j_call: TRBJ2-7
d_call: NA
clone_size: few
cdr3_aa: CSVYGGSYEQYF
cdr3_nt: TGCAGCGTTTACGGGGGCTCCTACGAGCAGTACTTC

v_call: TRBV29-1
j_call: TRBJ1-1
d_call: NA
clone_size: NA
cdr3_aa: CSVPLGPMGTEAFF
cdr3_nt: TGCAGCGTACCCCTCGGCCCCATGGGAACTGAAGCTTTCTTT

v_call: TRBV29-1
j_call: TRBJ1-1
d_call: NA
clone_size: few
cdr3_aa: CSVREGAEAFF
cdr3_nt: TGCAGCGTCAGGGAGGGCGCTGAAGCTTTCTTT

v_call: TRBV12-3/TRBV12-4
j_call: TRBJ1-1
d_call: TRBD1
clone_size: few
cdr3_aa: CASSHRGRNTEAFF
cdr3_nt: TGTGCCAGCAGCCACAGGGGGCGCAACACTGAAGCTTTCTTT

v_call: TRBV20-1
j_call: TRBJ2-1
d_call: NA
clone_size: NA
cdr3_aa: CSALGGLSYNEQFF
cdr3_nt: TGCAGTGCCCTAGGGGGGTTATCCTACAATGAGCAGTTCTTC

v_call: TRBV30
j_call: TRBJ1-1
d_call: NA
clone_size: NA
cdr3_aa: CAWGRGNTEAVF
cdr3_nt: NA

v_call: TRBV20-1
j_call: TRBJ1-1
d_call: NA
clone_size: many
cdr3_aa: CIPGPGRTEAFF
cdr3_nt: TGCATTCCTGGCCCCGGGAGGACTGAAGCTTTCTTT

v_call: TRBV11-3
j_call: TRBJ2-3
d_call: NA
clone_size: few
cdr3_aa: CASSLERQGGDTQYF
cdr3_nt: TGTGCCAGCAGCTTAGAACGGCAGGGTGGAGATACGCAGTATTTT